Reported below is one TCR beta chain. The antigen this receptor binds is unknown. Base qualities are not recorded, but no much larger clone differs from it by a single base. The CDR3 regions of human TCRbeta chains were subjected to immunosequencing. The published analysis was carried out like this. Repertoire TCRs were checked for matches against a reference library of SARS-CoV-2-specific TCRs that had been generated using the MIRA antigen-specificity platform. Breadth was defined as the fraction of unique TCRs that were SARS-CoV-2-associated, and depth was defined as the fraction of total T cells that were SARS-CoV-2-associated. Each spike-specific TCR was assigned to its reactive spike region and to a CD4 or CD8 class using the MIRA data. Log10-transformed breadth and depth values were compared by one-way ANOVA with Sidak's multiple comparisons tests. TCRdb retrieved this table from immuneACCESS and kept in-frame rearrangements only. Not all clones are present; in checked studies, unresolved V genes account for under half, and no reason is known for the remainder. V and J calls and clone size are copied from that table; D and trimming were computed from the DNA. The sample records some 150,000 clones, 90% of which are singletons. The top ten hold less than 1.6% of the sample.

This sample is drawn from a study of T cell responses to AZD1222 COVID-19 vaccine (dated by TCRdb to 2020 to 2022). Turning to the overall study: A total of 233 trial participants underwent TCR sequencing, of whom about 210 received two doses of AZD1222 and some 25 received two doses of the MenACWY control vaccine. Trial participants were enrolled by age into subgroups of 18-55, 56-69 and 70-plus years, and around 150, 28 and 57 TCR-sequenced participants, respectively, were included in these subgroups.

Broad study findings and their caveats: Participants were mostly white British, with more females than males. The authors suggested clonal diversity may have been underestimated. CD4 TCRs associated with the vaccine covered the entire spike protein, and the dominant responses were in regions 160-218 and 743-854. Because no day 14 peak-response samples were available, the repertoires could be characterized only after the peak T cell response. After two AZD1222 doses, both the breadth and the depth of spike-specific TCRs were significantly higher than at day 0 and than in MenACWY recipients. Epitopes outside the regions mutated in the B.1.351 and B.1.1.7 variants were reportedly recognized by nearly half of the unique spike-specific TCRs. Conclusions about previously exposed vaccinees were limited because only 5 or 6 AZD1222 recipients were SARS-CoV-2 seropositive at baseline. In the small 56-69-year group, the increase in depth fell short of significance, most likely because of low power.

The label giving this sample's time point can be read as: about 28 days (+/-7) after the second vaccine dose. AZD1222 recipients with second doses at about 4 weeks or about 12 weeks were pooled, because spike-specific TCR depth and breadth did not differ between schedules. Vaccinee samples were obtained from the UK trials COV001 and COV002, which included a single-blind randomized controlled phase 2/3 trial of AZD1222 (ChAdOx1 nCoV-19) in healthy adults. Trial participant PBMC samples were collected at day 0 and day 28 after the second dose for TCRbeta chain sequencing. The CDR3 runs 14 amino acids, cysteine and phenylalanine included. The read is trimmed to its CDR3 DNA, 42 bases read in frame from base 1. From a lookup of the germline V gene, CDR1 and CDR2 are MDHEN and SYDVKM. V is reduced by 10 bases and J by 5 bases, leaving a spacing of 20 bases between them.

This clonotype was sampled from an adult who received the AZD1222 COVID-19 vaccine. The chain links TRBV28 with TRBJ1-1; D gene: possibly TRBD1, on 6 matching bases. Sequenced here: peripheral blood, sampled 28 days after the second AZD1222 dose. The DNA sequence is TGTGCCACCATTAGGGGGGGATTGAGGACTGAAGCTTTCTTT. It is translated as CATIRGGLRTEAFF.